The clone carrying this T cell receptor (beta chain) was observed at least ten times. Its antigen is undetermined. The entry originates in a study of T-cell reconstitution after alpha-beta-depleted transplantation in children. Preparation of the TCRbeta library involved a method that used unique molecular identifiers. TCRdb used MiXCR to reprocess the PCR reads, holding one entry per CDR3 protein. The table has fewer than 750,000 distinct CDR3 sequences, 23% seen once. V was shortened by 3 bases and J by 0 bases, with 16 bases between the two germline ends. The CDR3 runs 18 residues. Germline V lookup: CDR1 SGHRS, CDR2 YFSETQ. Points from the study as a whole: Newly produced T cells mostly provided counts and TCRbeta diversity after one year, as hyperexpanded clones declined. By about two months after transplant, alpha-beta T cells reportedly arose from several hundred graft clones that had expanded. The origin of high day-60 TCRbeta diversity in some patients lay in surviving recipient T cells and thymic progenitors.

The clonotype was recovered from a boy younger than two who had a stem cell transplant for acute myeloid leukemia, so the T cells may come from the graft donor. This sequence joins TRBV5-1 and TRBJ2-6; the D is unclear. The sample consisted of PBMCs, mostly from graft donor cells, taken 360 days after TCRalphabeta/CD19-depleted stem cell transplant. CDR3 residues: CASSSPVRTSSGANVLTF. In DNA form, the CDR3 reads TGCGCCAGCAGCTCCCCAGTGCGTACCAGCTCTGGGGCCAACGTCCTGACTTTC.